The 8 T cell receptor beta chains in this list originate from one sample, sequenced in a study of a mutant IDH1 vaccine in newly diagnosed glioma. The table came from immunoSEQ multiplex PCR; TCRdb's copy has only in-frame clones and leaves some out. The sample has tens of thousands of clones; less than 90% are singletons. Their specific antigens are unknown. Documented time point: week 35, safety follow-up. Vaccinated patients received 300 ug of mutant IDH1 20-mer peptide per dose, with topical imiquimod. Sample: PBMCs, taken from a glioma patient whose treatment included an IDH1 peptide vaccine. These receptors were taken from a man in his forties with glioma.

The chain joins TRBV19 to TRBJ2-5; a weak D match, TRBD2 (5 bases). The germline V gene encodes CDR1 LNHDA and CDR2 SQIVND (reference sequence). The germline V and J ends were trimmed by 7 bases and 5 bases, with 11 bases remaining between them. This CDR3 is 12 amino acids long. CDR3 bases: TGTGCCAGTAATGAGGGCGGGGAGACCCAGTACTTC. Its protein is CASNEGGETQYF.

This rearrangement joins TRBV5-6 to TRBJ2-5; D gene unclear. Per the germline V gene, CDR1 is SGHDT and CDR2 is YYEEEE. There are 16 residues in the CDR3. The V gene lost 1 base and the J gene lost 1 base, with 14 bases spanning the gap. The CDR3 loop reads CASSLRLVGSQETQYF. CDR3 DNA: TGTGCCAGCAGCTTGAGGCTAGTAGGGTCCCAAGAGACCCAGTACTTC.

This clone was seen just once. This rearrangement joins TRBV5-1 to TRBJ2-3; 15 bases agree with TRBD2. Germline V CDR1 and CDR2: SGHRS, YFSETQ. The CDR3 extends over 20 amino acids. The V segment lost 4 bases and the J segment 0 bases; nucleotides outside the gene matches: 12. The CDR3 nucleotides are TGCGCCAGCAGCCTATCACCCGGGACTAGCGGGAGGACTAGCACAGATACGCAGTATTTT. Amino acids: CASSLSPGTSGRTSTDTQYF.

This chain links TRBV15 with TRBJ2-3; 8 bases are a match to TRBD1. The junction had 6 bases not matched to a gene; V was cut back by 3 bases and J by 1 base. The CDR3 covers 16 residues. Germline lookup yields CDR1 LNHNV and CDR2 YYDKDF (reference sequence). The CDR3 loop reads CATSRNRGTGTDTQYF. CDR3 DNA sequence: TGTGCCACCAGCAGGAACAGGGGGACGGGCACAGATACGCAGTATTTT.

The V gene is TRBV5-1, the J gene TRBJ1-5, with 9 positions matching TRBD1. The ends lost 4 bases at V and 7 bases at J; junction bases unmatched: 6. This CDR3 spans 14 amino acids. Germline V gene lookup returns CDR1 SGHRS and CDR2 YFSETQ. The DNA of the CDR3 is TGCGCCAGCAGCCCGGACAGGGGCGGCCAGCCCCAGCATTTT. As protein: CASSPDRGGQPQHF. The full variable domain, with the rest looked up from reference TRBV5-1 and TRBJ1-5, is KAGVTQTPRYLIKTRGQQVTLSCSPISGHRSVSWYQQTPGQGLQFLFEYFSETQRNKGNFPGRFSGRQFSNSRSEMNVSTLELGDSALYLCASSPDRGGQPQHFGDGTRLSIL.

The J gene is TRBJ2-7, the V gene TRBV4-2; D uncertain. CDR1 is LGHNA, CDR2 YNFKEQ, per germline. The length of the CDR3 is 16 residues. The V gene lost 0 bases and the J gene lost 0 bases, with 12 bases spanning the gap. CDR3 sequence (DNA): TGTGCCAGCAGCCAAGAGGCGGATAGAGCCTCCTACGAGCAGTACTTC. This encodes CASSQEADRASYEQYF.

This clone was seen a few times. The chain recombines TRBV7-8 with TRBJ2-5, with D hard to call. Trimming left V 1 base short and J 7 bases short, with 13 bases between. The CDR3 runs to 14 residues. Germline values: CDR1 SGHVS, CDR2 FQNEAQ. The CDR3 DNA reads TGTGCCAGCAGCTTAGGTACCCAAGTGGGGACCCAGTACTTC. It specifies CASSLGTQVGTQYF.

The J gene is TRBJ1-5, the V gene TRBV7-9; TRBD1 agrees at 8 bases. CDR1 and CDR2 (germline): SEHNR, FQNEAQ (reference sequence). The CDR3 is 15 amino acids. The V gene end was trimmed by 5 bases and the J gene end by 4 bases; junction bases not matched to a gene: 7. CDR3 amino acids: CASSHWTGLNQPQHF. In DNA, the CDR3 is TGTGCCAGCAGCCACTGGACAGGGTTAAATCAGCCCCAGCATTTT.